This T cell receptor beta chain originates from a study of T-cell memory formation after mild COVID-19 (dated by TCRdb to the early 2020s). Study-wide context: Most TCR sequence clusters were specific to one of the two donors. In a couple of donors, T-cell clones that expanded and contracted after mild COVID-19 were tracked by sequencing TCRalpha and TCRbeta repertoires over time. The cohort was made up of two young adult volunteers, one female and one male, who were previously healthy. Points the paper makes about the study in general: Some responding clones were found in pre-infection memory, which suggests that pre-existing cross-reactive memory T cells took part in the SARS-CoV-2 response. Clones that contracted from day 15 to 85 showed balanced CD4/CD8 phenotypes, whereas a second wave of clones that expanded from day 15 to 37 leaned towards CD4+. Contracting CD4+ clones turned up mainly in the CM and EM memory subsets, whereas EMRA was where CD8+ clones were enriched. Only a couple of mild cases were covered in the study, and larger cohorts including severe cases with pre-infection samples were considered necessary. SARS-CoV-2 specificity of the second-wave clones peaking on day 37 was not confirmed.

CDR1 is given as SEHNR and CDR2 as FQNEAQ, both from the germline V gene (reference sequence). The CDR3 runs 17 residues from the cysteine to the phenylalanine. Solely the CDR3 DNA is kept, with 51 bases framed from the first base. V drops 5 bases and J drops 0 bases, leaving 17 bases in between. Ficoll-Paque density gradient centrifugation was the method used to isolate PBMCs. Sequenced on an Illumina NovaSeq 6000. Using 5'RACE with constant-segment primers, TCRalpha and TCRbeta cDNA libraries were constructed, with sample barcodes and unique molecular identifiers added in the process. RNA was extracted from every sample with Trizol reagent. Libraries were amplified in two PCR steps, with a second sample barcode and Illumina TruSeq adapters added in the second step. Sequencing of the libraries was done on an Illumina NovaSeq, producing 2 x 150 bp paired-end reads. From the authors' description of their analysis: The reads were demultiplexed and collapsed into UMI-guided consensus sequences using migec v1.2.7. Using mixcr v2.1.11, UMI consensuses were aligned to TRA and TRB V and J templates and then assembled into clonotypes. Clonotypes were classified as expanded or contracted when called significant by both edgeR and NoisET, with noise models trained on biological replicates. For edgeR calls, the cutoffs were a false discovery rate-adjusted p below 0.01 and a log2 fold-change threshold of 1. As an exploratory analysis of dynamics, max-normalized trajectories of the 1000 most abundant clonotypes were examined by PCA with hierarchical clustering. Each responding clone was given a CD4 or CD8 phenotype based on the CD4+ and CD8+ repertoires, which had been sequenced separately. Starting from the raw public reads, TCRdb applied fastp trimming at Q25, assembled clones with MiXCR and retained in-frame beta chains. Each CDR3 protein gets just one entry, which takes the most common genes and DNA from the rows behind it. V and J calls and clone size were set by TCRdb, not the authors. The sample records some 450,000 distinct CDR3 sequences, around 20% of which are singletons. Of the sample, around 9.2% falls within the top ten clones.

On this clonotype itself: Which antigen it targets is not known. Base qualities were left out, and no much larger clone turns up one base away.

This receptor was identified in an adult woman who had mild COVID-19 (a few samples of this study predate the infection). The sample titles of this study are shuffled in the database, so cell type and time point are left out; the donor was told from shared clones. The sequenced sample consisted of PBMCs or a T cell subset sorted from them (not recorded which). The chain was built from TRBV7-9 and TRBJ2-1, with no D gene named confidently. The base sequence is TGTGCCAGCAGCCCCAGTCGGGTCATACGCTCCTACAATGAGCAGTTCTTC. Translated, this is CASSPSRVIRSYNEQFF.